One sample yielded the 26 T cell receptor beta chains listed below, sequenced in a study of early T cells in non-severe SARS-CoV-2 infection (dated by TCRdb to the early 2020s). The library was made by 5' RACE. These reads were obtained on a NextSeq 500. Clones were called with MiXCR by TCRdb after fastp trimmed the public reads at Q25, and only in-frame beta chains were retained. Rows matching on CDR3 protein sequence are summarized as one entry with the most common DNA and genes. The sample table holds fewer than 120,000 distinct CDR3 sequences, of which about 12% were seen once. In total, the top ten clones hold approximately 3.5% of the sample. Here the sequenced sample was whole blood, taken at baseline. The source is an adult who was a healthcare worker with PCR-confirmed SARS-CoV-2 infection or an uninfected control (not recorded which).

In this sample, this clonotype turned up a few times. The chain is built from TRBV3-1 and TRBJ2-5; TRBD2 is a possible D gene (6 bases). CDR1 LGHDT and CDR2 YNNKEL come from the germline V gene (reference sequence). The CDR3 runs 15 residues. Trimming took off 1 base at V and 4 bases at J, with 13 bases between the two ends. The CDR3 region is CASSQVGGLAETQYF. In nucleotides, the CDR3 is TGTGCCAGCAGCCAAGTGGGGGGACTGGCAGAGACCCAGTACTTC.

In its sample, this clonotype was seen once. This chain connects TRBV20-1 to TRBJ2-4; a possible D gene is TRBD1 (6 bases). The CDR3 contains 14 residues. V was shortened by 2 bases and J by 3 bases, with 11 bases between the two germline ends. CDR1 is DFQATT, CDR2 SNEGSKA, per germline (reference sequence). CDR3 sequence reads: CSARWGLGKNIQYF. The CDR3 DNA sequence: TGCAGTGCTAGATGGGGGCTAGGCAAAAACATTCAGTACTTC.

V usage is TRBV18 and J usage is TRBJ2-3; no reliable D call. The CDR3 covers 12 residues. Trimming shortened V by 0 bases and J by 4 bases, and 2 bases separated the two germline ends. Per germline, CDR1 KGHSH and CDR2 LQKENI. CDR3 DNA sequence: TGTGCCAGCTCACCACCGTCAGATACGCAGTATTTT. Its protein is CASSPPSDTQYF.

Only a few counts were recorded for this clonotype. J is TRBJ2-2 and V is TRBV20-1; 9 bases line up with TRBD2. CDR3 length: 15 amino acids. CDR1 DFQATT and CDR2 SNEGSKA come from the germline V gene (reference sequence). Trimming at V came to 4 bases and at J to 4 bases, leaving 7 bases not matched to a gene. In nucleotides, the CDR3 is TGCAGTGCTACCGGCCTAGCGGGATTCACCGGGGAGCTGTTTTTT. Its translation is CSATGLAGFTGELFF.

This clonotype has a handful of counts. The CDR3 loop is CSARPTGQSPIGYTF. The CDR3 DNA reads as TGCAGTGCTAGACCCACGGGGCAGAGCCCTATTGGCTACACCTTC. The chain has TRBV20-1 and TRBJ1-2, with a possible D match to TRBD1 (5 bases). With 2 bases removed from V and 7 bases from J, the gap between germline ends came to 20 bases. Germline V CDR1 and CDR2: DFQATT, SNEGSKA (reference sequence). The CDR3 loop spans 15 amino acids.

A few counts support this clonotype. The chain carries TRBV5-1 and TRBJ1-1, with 8 positions matching TRBD1. Germline V lookup: CDR1 SGHRS, CDR2 YFSETQ. CDR3 length: 12 residues. V lost 4 bases and J lost 12; bases outside the gene matches: 8. CDR3: CASSEGQGPPFF. Here the CDR3 DNA reads TGCGCCAGCAGCGAAGGACAGGGTCCACCTTTCTTT.

The CDR3 spells CASSPPTSVPTEAFF. The CDR3 region has the DNA TGCGCCAGCAGCCCGCCGACCAGTGTTCCCACTGAAGCTTTCTTT. V gene TRBV5-1 combines with J gene TRBJ1-1; unclear D gene. The CDR3 has 15 amino acids. CDR1 and CDR2 (germline): SGHRS, YFSETQ. Trimming removed 4 bases at V and 4 bases at J, with 17 bases between.

At least ten counts were recorded for this clonotype. The chain employs TRBV7-2 and TRBJ2-3, with D tentatively TRBD2 (5 bases). Germline V gene data show CDR1 as SGHTA and CDR2 as FQGNSA. Trimming left V 0 bases short and J 6 bases short, with 16 bases between. The CDR3 contains 16 residues. The CDR3: CASSLASVHSGDTQYF. As DNA, the CDR3 is TGTGCCAGCAGCTTAGCTAGCGTACACTCTGGGGATACGCAGTATTTT.

In DNA, the CDR3 is TGCAGTGCTAGAGGACAGGCTAACTATGGCTACACCTTC. It codes for CSARGQANYGYTF. The chain couples TRBV20-1 to TRBJ1-2; D might be TRBD1 (6 bases). Germline V gene sequence: CDR1 DFQATT, CDR2 SNEGSKA (reference sequence). The CDR3 runs to 13 residues. V was shortened by 1 base and J by 0 bases, with 6 bases between the two germline ends.

This sequence joins TRBV7-9 and TRBJ1-5, with D unclear. Per germline, CDR1 SEHNR and CDR2 FQNEAQ (reference sequence). V lost 6 bases, J lost 3 bases, and 18 bases lay in between. The CDR3 length is 16 residues. The DNA for the CDR3 is TGTGCCAGCAGTGCCGAGCCCGGCGCCGACAATCAGCCCCAGCATTTT. It yields the protein CASSAEPGADNQPQHF.

The chain recombines TRBV6-5 with TRBJ2-7, with D perhaps matching TRBD1 (5 bases). The germline V gene encodes CDR1 MNHEY and CDR2 SVGAGI. Trimming cost V 2 bases and J 6 bases, with 11 bases left between them. The CDR3 has 13 residues. The CDR3 sequence is CASSYPGRVEQYF. CDR3 DNA sequence: TGTGCCAGCAGTTACCCTGGCAGGGTCGAGCAGTACTTC.

V and J are TRBV10-3 and TRBJ2-3; no clear D. Germline CDR1 and CDR2: ENHRY and SYGVKD. The CDR3 contains 13 residues. V lost 0 bases to trimming and J lost 6 bases, with 7 bases between them. The CDR3 reads CAISESIWDTQYF. CDR3 sequence (DNA): TGTGCCATCAGTGAGTCAATTTGGGATACGCAGTATTTT.

This clonotype was observed at least ten times. The chain uses TRBV20-1 and TRBJ2-1; D gene ambiguous. With 1 base removed from V and 3 bases from J, the gap between germline ends came to 13 bases. CDR1 and CDR2 from the germline V gene are DFQATT and SNEGSKA (reference sequence). CDR3 length: 15 residues. The chain's CDR3 is CSARALSGYYNEQFF. The DNA for the CDR3 is TGCAGTGCTAGAGCCCTTAGTGGCTACTACAATGAGCAGTTCTTC.

The rearrangement uses TRBV7-9 and TRBJ1-4; 10 nucleotides agree with TRBD1. With V trimmed by 5 bases and J by 8 bases, 8 bases remained unmatched. The CDR3 contains 15 residues. The germline V gene has CDR1 SEHNR and CDR2 FQNEAQ (reference sequence). CDR3 DNA: TGTGCCAGCAGCACCCTGGACAGGGGGGAGGAAAAACTGTTTTTT. Translated, it gives CASSTLDRGEEKLFF.

A few counts support this clonotype. This chain connects TRBV5-1 to TRBJ1-2; D is unclear. V was cut by 2 bases and J by 2 bases, with 13 bases left in between. The CDR3 runs to 15 residues. Germline CDR1 reads SGHRS; CDR2 reads YFSETQ. The DNA for the CDR3 is TGCGCCAGCAGCTTACTGTCCGACCCAAACTATGGCTACACCTTC. It yields the protein CASSLLSDPNYGYTF.

The table lists this clonotype with many counts. The rearrangement links TRBV29-1 to TRBJ2-4; 7 nucleotides match TRBD2. The CDR3 runs to 13 residues. Germline assignment: CDR1 SQVTM and CDR2 ANQGSEA. V lost 3 bases and J lost 8; bases outside the gene matches: 7. The CDR3 DNA reads as TGCAGCGTTGACGCATTGGGGGGGGACATTCAGTACTTC. Translating it yields CSVDALGGDIQYF.

The chain has TRBV19 and TRBJ2-3; D unclear. Trimming took 0 bases from V and 4 from J, leaving 8 bases between them. CDR1 and CDR2 from the germline V gene are LNHDA and SQIVND (reference sequence). The CDR3 covers 14 residues. The CDR3 DNA reads as TGTGCCAGTAGTATAGAAAGAGCTTCAGATACGCAGTATTTT. Its translation is CASSIERASDTQYF.

V is TRBV7-9 and J is TRBJ2-7; TRBD1 aligns across 7 bases. CDR1 is SEHNR, CDR2 FQNEAQ, per germline (reference sequence). V was pared by 0 bases and J by 0 bases, with 5 bases of the junction left unmatched. The CDR3 runs 16 residues. DNA of the CDR3: TGTGCCAGCAGCTTAGCGGACAGGTCAAACTCCTACGAGCAGTACTTC. Encoded protein: CASSLADRSNSYEQYF. Drawing the rest from reference TRBV7-9 and TRBJ2-7, the complete variable domain is DTGVSQNPRHKITKRGQNVTFRCDPISEHNRLYWYRQTLGQGPEFLTYFQNEAQLEKSRLLSDRFSAERPKGSFSTLEIQRTEQGDSAMYLCASSLADRSNSYEQYFGPGTRLTVT.

This clonotype was observed a handful of times. This chain links TRBV9 with TRBJ2-5; D is unclear. Trimming took off 2 bases at V and 3 bases at J, with 11 bases between the two ends. The CDR3 consists of 14 residues. Germline V gene lookup returns CDR1 SGDLS and CDR2 YYNGEE. Here the CDR3 DNA reads TGTGCCAGCAGCGTTGTGGGGTTGGAAGAGACCCAGTACTTC. Encoded protein: CASSVVGLEETQYF. The whole variable domain, remainder taken from reference TRBV9 and TRBJ2-5, is DSGVTQTPKHLITATGQRVTLRCSPRSGDLSVYWYQQSLDQGLQFLIQYYNGEERAKGNILERFSAQQFPDLHSELNLSSLELGDSALYFCASSVVGLEETQYFGPGTRLLVL.

This clonotype was counted between two and nine times. This chain joins TRBV3-1 and TRBJ2-6; D perhaps matches TRBD2 (6 bases). The germline V gene has CDR1 LGHDT and CDR2 YNNKEL (reference sequence). V was pared by 5 bases and J by 4 bases, with 15 bases between. This CDR3 has 16 amino acids. The CDR3 DNA reads as TGTGCCAGCAGCTTCCCGGGACTCCTCGGGGCCAACGTCCTGACTTTC. Protein product: CASSFPGLLGANVLTF.

This chain uses TRBV2 with TRBJ1-2; 9 positions match TRBD1. The CDR3 runs to 15 residues. Germline CDR1 reads SNHLY; CDR2 reads FYNNEI. V lost 8 bases, J lost 4 bases, and 11 bases stayed unmatched. The CDR3 nucleotides are TGTGCCAGCGTAAAGGACAGGGGTTCCCCCTATGGCTACACCTTC. As protein: CASVKDRGSPYGYTF.

The chain is built from TRBV7-9 and TRBJ2-1; D might be TRBD2 (6 bases). Germline V CDR1 and CDR2: SEHNR, FQNEAQ (reference sequence). The CDR3 is made up of 13 amino acids. V lost 7 bases and J lost 5, with 12 bases in between. The CDR3 DNA sequence: TGTGCCAGCACCGGGACTCCCAACAATGAGCAGTTCTTC. Protein sequence: CASTGTPNNEQFF.

This clonotype was detected many times. The V and J genes are TRBV12-3 or TRBV12-4 and TRBJ1-5; 7 bases agree with TRBD1. The CDR3 covers 14 residues. With 5 bases clipped from V and 1 base from J, the junction kept 2 bases outside the gene matches. CDR3 sequence reads: CASSDRESNQPQHF. The DNA of the CDR3 is TGTGCCAGCAGTGACAGGGAAAGCAATCAGCCCCAGCATTTT.

This clonotype was seen only a few times. The genes are TRBV19 and TRBJ1-6; no clear D gene. The CDR3 runs to 13 residues. Trimming took 8 bases from V and 2 from J, leaving 7 bases between them. Germline values: CDR1 LNHDA, CDR2 SQIVND (reference sequence). The CDR3 loop is CASQGTYNSPLHF. The CDR3 DNA reads as TGTGCCAGTCAAGGGACCTATAATTCACCCCTCCACTTT.

V and J are TRBV20-1 and TRBJ2-5; TRBD1 aligns across 9 bases. Trimming at V came to 7 bases and at J to 3 bases, leaving 3 bases not matched to a gene. The germline gives CDR1 DFQATT, CDR2 SNEGSKA (reference sequence). The CDR3 length is 12 residues. DNA for the CDR3: TGCAGTGTAACAGGGGGCGAAGAGACCCAGTACTTC. This sequence encodes CSVTGGEETQYF.

The chain couples TRBV27 to TRBJ2-1; 7 bases line up with TRBD1. V was pared by 4 bases and J by 7 bases, with 13 bases of the junction left unmatched. The CDR3 is 16 amino acids. Germline CDR1 and CDR2: MNHEY and SMNVEV (reference sequence). The CDR3 region is CASSSRGSLRRNEQFF. The CDR3 coding sequence is TGTGCCAGCAGTTCCAGGGGGTCACTCCGCCGGAATGAGCAGTTCTTC.